This entry lists 3 T cell receptor beta chains sequenced from one sample in a study of T cells in Graves' hyperthyroidism and ophthalmopathy. Amplification of TCR beta CDR3 regions was performed using RNA transcripts as template. Using the HTBI primer set, a first-round RT-PCR was run on the TCR CDR3. TCRdb re-analysed the multiplex PCR reads in MiXCR, keeping a single row per CDR3 protein. Of approximately 250,000 distinct CDR3 sequences listed, approximately 25% are singletons. Sample: blood. The origin of the receptors is a woman aged 40 to 50 with Graves' ophthalmopathy.

This clonotype was picked up a small number of times. V gene TRBV6-2 or TRBV6-3 combines with J gene TRBJ1-1; no reliable D call. This CDR3 comprises 18 residues. The V end was cut by 1 base, the J end by 0 bases, with 18 bases between. CDR1 is MNHEY and CDR2 is SVGEGT in the germline V gene. DNA of the CDR3: TGTGCCAGCAGTTACTTACCCCGGCCTCTCTATTTGAACACTGAAGCTTTCTTT. It is translated as CASSYLPRPLYLNTEAFF.

This chain's CDR3 is CASSTIVDTEAFF. The DNA of the CDR3 is TGTGCCAGCAGTACAATAGTAGACACTGAAGCTTTCTTT. The chain couples TRBV6-1 to TRBJ1-1; D ambiguous. The V gene's germline CDR1 is MNHNS and CDR2 SASEGT. CDR3 size: 13 residues. V lost 5 bases to trimming and J lost 3 bases, with 10 bases between them.

Details on this clonotype: This CDR3 fails to terminate in the conserved phenylalanine or tryptophan, so it likely reflects a read error. V is TRBV11-2 and J is TRBJ1-5, with 7 bases identical to TRBD1. Looked up from germline, CDR1 is SGHAT and CDR2 is FQNNGV. J gave up 8 bases and V 4 bases, and 14 bases lay outside the gene matches. The CDR3 covers 16 residues. The CDR3 sequence: CASSSGTGTAAKPQHS. In nucleotides, the CDR3 is TGTGCCAGCAGCTCCGGTACCGGGACAGCCGCAAAGCCCCAGCATTCT.